This T cell receptor (beta chain) was sequenced for a study of monozygotic twins with inflammatory bowel disease. Study-wide results and limits: IBD patients carried less diverse TCRbeta repertoires (inverse Simpson) than healthy co-twins. Concordance status among twins (concordant versus discordant) showed no link to repertoire similarity, possibly from limited power.

This CDR3 is 16 amino acids long. From germline, CDR1 is SGHRS and CDR2 YFSETQ. In the case of this clonotype: Antigen specificity is unknown.

UMIs bearing a 6-nucleotide sample barcode were added through template switching. Two nested PCRs, approximately 16 and 9 cycles, amplified TCRalpha and TCRbeta cDNA. TCRdb reanalyzed the 5' RACE reads and collapses them to one entry per CDR3 protein, without DNA. In all, the sample yields under 350,000 distinct CDR3 sequences. The receptor comes from a human donor with ulcerative colitis or Crohn's disease, or a healthy co-twin of an affected twin (not recorded which). Sequences were obtained from blood. The chain carries TRBV5-1 and TRBJ2-2. This CDR3 is CASSLALESLTGELFF.